Shown below are 11 T cell receptor beta chains from a single sample sequenced in a study of identical twins. TCRdb reprocessed the 5' RACE reads with MiXCR, giving one entry per CDR3 protein. The sample has about 190,000 distinct CDR3 sequences; approximately 15% are singletons. These data were also reused for a study on T cells expressing NK-cell markers.

The specimen sequenced was CD8+ T cells sorted from blood. Source of these receptors: a young woman in good health.

This clonotype was counted ten times or more. The chain employs TRBV12-3 or TRBV12-4 and TRBJ2-5, with D unclear. V lost 5 bases, J lost 1 base, and 14 bases lay in between. The CDR3 contains 15 residues. The CDR3 nucleotides are TGTGCCAGCAGTCAAAATATGGATGTCCAAGAGACCCAGTACTTC. Translated, it gives CASSQNMDVQETQYF.

This clonotype was picked up a small number of times. The gene calls are TRBV20-1 and TRBJ2-1; 11 bases are shared with TRBD2. Looked up from germline, CDR1 is DFQATT and CDR2 is SNEGSKA (reference sequence). V lost 5 bases and J lost 10; bases outside the gene matches: 16. This CDR3 is built from 16 residues. CDR3 residues: CSAERRELAGGLEQFF. The DNA of the CDR3 is TGCAGTGCTGAACGGAGGGAGCTAGCGGGAGGTCTGGAGCAGTTCTTC.

This clonotype was detected a few times. The chain uses TRBV25-1 and TRBJ1-1; D gene ambiguous. The germline CDR1 and CDR2 sequences are MGHDK and SYGVNS. The CDR3 covers 12 residues. The germline V and J ends were trimmed by 8 bases and 1 base, with 8 bases remaining between them. The CDR3 DNA follows: TGTGCCAGCCAAGCTCCGAACACTGAAGCTTTCTTT. Translated: CASQAPNTEAFF.

This clonotype has ten or more counts. The V gene is TRBV12-3 or TRBV12-4, the J gene TRBJ1-2; 10 bases match TRBD1. J was trimmed by 4 bases and V by 5 bases; bases with no gene match: 7. The CDR3 totals 15 residues. In DNA form, the CDR3 reads TGTGCCAGCAGTCTTGACAGGGGGCTTAGCTATGGCTACACCTTC. It yields the protein CASSLDRGLSYGYTF.

The count of this clonotype is one. As DNA, the CDR3 is TGCAGTGCCGAGAGGGACAGGGCTAACTATGGCTACACCTTC. It encodes CSAERDRANYGYTF. J is TRBJ1-2 and V is TRBV20-1; 9 bases line up with TRBD1. Germline V gene lookup returns CDR1 DFQATT and CDR2 SNEGSKA (reference sequence). The J segment lost 0 bases and the V segment lost 6 bases, leaving 5 bases of the junction unmatched. The CDR3 extends over 14 amino acids.

At least ten counts were recorded for this clonotype. This sequence joins TRBV7-2 and TRBJ1-1, with TRBD1 as a possible D gene (5 bases). There are 15 residues in the CDR3. Looked up from germline, CDR1 is SGHTA and CDR2 is FQGNSA. Trimming pared 5 bases from V and 6 bases from J, leaving 19 bases between. In nucleotides, the CDR3 is TGTGCCAGCAGCCTTCTGGGGGGGTCGGGAGCTGAAGCTTTCTTT. It encodes CASSLLGGSGAEAFF.

The CDR3 sequence is CASSQNYSFSNQPQHF. The DNA for the CDR3 is TGTGCCAGCAGCCAGAACTACAGCTTTAGCAATCAGCCCCAGCATTTT. This chain uses TRBV16 with TRBJ1-5; D is unclear. This CDR3 is built from 16 residues. Trimming took 3 bases from V and 0 from J, leaving 12 bases between them. Per germline, CDR1 KGHSY and CDR2 FQNENV. The variable domain in full, completed from reference TRBV16 and TRBJ1-5, reads GEEVAQTPKHLVRGEGQKAKLYCAPIKGHSYVFWYQQVLKNEFKFLISFQNENVFDETGMPKERFSAKCLPNSPCSLEIQATKLEDSAVYFCASSQNYSFSNQPQHFGDGTRLSIL.

V gene TRBV13 combines with J gene TRBJ2-7; D might be TRBD1 or TRBD2, each matching 5 bases. Germline CDR1 and CDR2: PRHDT and FYEKMQ (reference sequence). CDR3 size: 13 residues. Trimming took 1 base from V and 5 from J, leaving 9 bases between them. CDR3 coding DNA: TGTGCCAGCAGCTTAGAGGGACGGAACGAGCAGTACTTC. It encodes CASSLEGRNEQYF.

The J gene is TRBJ2-1, the V gene TRBV4-3; possibly TRBD2 for D (5 bases). CDR1 and CDR2 (germline): LGHNA, YSLEER. The CDR3 spans 14 residues. V lost 8 bases, J lost 9 bases, and 20 bases lay in between. In DNA form, the CDR3 reads TGCGCCAGCTCCCTGGCAATCTTCGGAGGTGAGCAGTTCTTC. The encoded protein is CASSLAIFGGEQFF.

CDR3 in amino acids: CAWSDSGGELFF. CDR3 DNA: TGTGCCTGGAGTGACTCCGGCGGGGAGCTGTTTTTT. V gene TRBV30 combines with J gene TRBJ2-2, with D uncertain. Germline CDR1 reads GTSNPN; CDR2 reads SVGIG (reference sequence). CDR3 length equals 12 residues. V lost 1 base, J lost 7 bases, and 7 bases lay in between.

The gene calls are TRBV6-5 and TRBJ2-5; TRBD2 matches 13 bases. This CDR3 comprises 16 residues. V was pared by 4 bases and J by 5 bases, with 7 bases of the junction left unmatched. Germline V lookup: CDR1 MNHEY, CDR2 SVGAGI. This chain's CDR3 is CASSSTSGRSIETQYF. In DNA form, the CDR3 reads TGTGCCAGCAGTTCGACTAGCGGGAGGTCGATTGAGACCCAGTACTTC.